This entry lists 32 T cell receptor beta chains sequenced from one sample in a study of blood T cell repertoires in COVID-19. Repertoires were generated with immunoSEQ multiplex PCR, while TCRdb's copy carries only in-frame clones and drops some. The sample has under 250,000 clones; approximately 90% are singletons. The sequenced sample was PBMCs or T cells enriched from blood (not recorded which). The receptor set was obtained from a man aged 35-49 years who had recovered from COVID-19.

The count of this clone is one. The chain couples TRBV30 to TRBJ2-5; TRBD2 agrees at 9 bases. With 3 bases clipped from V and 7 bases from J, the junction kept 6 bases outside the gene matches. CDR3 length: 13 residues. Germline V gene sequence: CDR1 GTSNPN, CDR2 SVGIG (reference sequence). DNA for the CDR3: TGTGCCTGGAGCGGCGGGAGGGATGGGACCCAGTACTTC. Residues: CAWSGGRDGTQYF.

The CDR3: CASSEVGIGNTIYF. The CDR3 nucleotides read TGTGCCAGCAGTGAAGTCGGGATTGGAAACACCATATATTTT. This chain links TRBV2 with TRBJ1-3; D gene uncertain. Germline loops: CDR1 SNHLY, CDR2 FYNNEI. The CDR3 sequence is 14 residues long. With 1 base removed from V and 3 bases from J, the gap between germline ends came to 7 bases.

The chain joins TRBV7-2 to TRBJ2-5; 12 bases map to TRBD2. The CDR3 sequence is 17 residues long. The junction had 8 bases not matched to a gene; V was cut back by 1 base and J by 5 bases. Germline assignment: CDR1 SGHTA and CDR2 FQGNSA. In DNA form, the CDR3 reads TGTGCCAGCAGCTTAGTACCTAGCGGGGGGGCCCGCGAGACCCAGTACTTC. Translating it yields CASSLVPSGGARETQYF.

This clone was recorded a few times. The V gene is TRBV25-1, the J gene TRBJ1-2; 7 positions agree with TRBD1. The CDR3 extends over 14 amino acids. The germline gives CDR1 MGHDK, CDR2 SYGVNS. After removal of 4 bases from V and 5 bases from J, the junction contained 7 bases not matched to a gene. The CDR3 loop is CASSAPGQPYGYTF. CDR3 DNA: TGTGCCAGCAGTGCGCCGGGACAGCCTTATGGCTACACCTTC.

In nucleotides, the CDR3 is TGTGCCAGCCGCCCCTTTACTAGCGGGAGCTACGAGCAGTACTTC. As protein: CASRPFTSGSYEQYF. V and J are TRBV2 and TRBJ2-7; 11 bases are a match to TRBD2. The CDR3 is made up of 15 amino acids. V dropped 8 bases and J dropped 3; count of bases not matched to a gene: 9. Germline-derived CDR1 and CDR2 are SNHLY and FYNNEI.

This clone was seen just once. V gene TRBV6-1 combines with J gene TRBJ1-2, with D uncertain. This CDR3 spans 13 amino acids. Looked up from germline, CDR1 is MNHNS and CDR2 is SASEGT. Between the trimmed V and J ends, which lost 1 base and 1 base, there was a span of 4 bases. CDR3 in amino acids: CASSEVINYGYTF. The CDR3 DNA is TGTGCCAGCAGTGAAGTCATTAACTATGGCTACACCTTC.

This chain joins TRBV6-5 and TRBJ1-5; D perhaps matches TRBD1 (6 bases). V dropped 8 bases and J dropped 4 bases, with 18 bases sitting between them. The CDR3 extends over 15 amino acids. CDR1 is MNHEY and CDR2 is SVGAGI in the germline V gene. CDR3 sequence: CASGNPTGVNQPQHF. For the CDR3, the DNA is TGTGCCAGCGGCAACCCGACAGGAGTAAATCAGCCCCAGCATTTT.

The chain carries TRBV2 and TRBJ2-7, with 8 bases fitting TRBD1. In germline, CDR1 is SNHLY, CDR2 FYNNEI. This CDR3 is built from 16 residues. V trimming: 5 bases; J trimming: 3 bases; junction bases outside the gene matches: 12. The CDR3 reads CASSRTGYGSYYEQYF. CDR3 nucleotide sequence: TGTGCCAGCAGTCGGACAGGGTACGGGTCCTACTACGAGCAGTACTTC.

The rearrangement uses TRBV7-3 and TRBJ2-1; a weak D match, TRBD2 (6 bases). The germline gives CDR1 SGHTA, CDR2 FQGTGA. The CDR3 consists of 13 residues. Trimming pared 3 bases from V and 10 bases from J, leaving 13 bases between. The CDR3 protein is CASSFGTEGEQFF. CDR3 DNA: TGTGCCAGCAGCTTCGGGACGGAGGGCGAGCAGTTCTTC.

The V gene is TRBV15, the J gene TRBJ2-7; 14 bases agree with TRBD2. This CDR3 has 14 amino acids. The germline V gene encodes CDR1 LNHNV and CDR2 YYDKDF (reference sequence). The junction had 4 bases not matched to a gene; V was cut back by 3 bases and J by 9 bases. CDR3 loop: CATSRGLAGEGQYF. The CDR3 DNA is TGTGCCACCAGCAGGGGACTAGCGGGAGAGGGGCAGTACTTC.

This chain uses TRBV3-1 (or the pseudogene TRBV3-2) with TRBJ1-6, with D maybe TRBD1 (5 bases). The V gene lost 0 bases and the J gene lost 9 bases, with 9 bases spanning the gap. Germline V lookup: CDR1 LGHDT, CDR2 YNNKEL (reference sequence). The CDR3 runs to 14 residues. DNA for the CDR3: TGTGCCAGCAGCCAAGACCAGGGTAGTTCACCCCTCCACTTT. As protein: CASSQDQGSSPLHF.

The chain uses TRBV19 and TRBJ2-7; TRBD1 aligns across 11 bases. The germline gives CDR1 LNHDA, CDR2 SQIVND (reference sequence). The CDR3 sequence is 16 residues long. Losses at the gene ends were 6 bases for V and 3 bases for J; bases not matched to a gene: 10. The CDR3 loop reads CASSEGPGTGGYEQYF. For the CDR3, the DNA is TGTGCCAGTAGCGAGGGCCCCGGGACAGGGGGCTACGAGCAGTACTTC.

The CDR3 DNA sequence: TGTGCCAGCAGCGTAGGAGCTAACACTGAAGCTTTCTTT. It codes for CASSVGANTEAFF. This chain connects TRBV9 to TRBJ1-1; D is undetermined. V was trimmed by 0 bases and J by 2 bases, leaving 5 bases between them. Germline lookup yields CDR1 SGDLS and CDR2 YYNGEE. The CDR3 sequence is 13 residues long. Full variable domain (missing parts from reference TRBV9 and TRBJ1-1): DSGVTQTPKHLITATGQRVTLRCSPRSGDLSVYWYQQSLDQGLQFLIQYYNGEERAKGNILERFSAQQFPDLHSELNLSSLELGDSALYFCASSVGANTEAFFGQGTRLTVV.

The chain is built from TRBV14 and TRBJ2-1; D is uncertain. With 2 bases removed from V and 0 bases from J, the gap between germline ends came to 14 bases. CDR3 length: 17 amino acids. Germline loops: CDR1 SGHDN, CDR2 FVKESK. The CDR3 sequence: CASSQRQAFSSYNEQFF. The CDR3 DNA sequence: TGTGCCAGCAGCCAACGTCAAGCGTTCAGCTCCTACAATGAGCAGTTCTTC.

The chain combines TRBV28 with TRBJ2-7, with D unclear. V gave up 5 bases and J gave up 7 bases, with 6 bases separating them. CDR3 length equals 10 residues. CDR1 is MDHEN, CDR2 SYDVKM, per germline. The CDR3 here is CASSRREQYF. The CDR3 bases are TGTGCCAGCAGTCGTCGGGAGCAGTACTTC.

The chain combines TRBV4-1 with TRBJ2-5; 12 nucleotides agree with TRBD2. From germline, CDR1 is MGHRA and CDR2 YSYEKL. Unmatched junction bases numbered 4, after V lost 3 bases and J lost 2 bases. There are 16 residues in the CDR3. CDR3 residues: CASSHPGTSGQETQYF. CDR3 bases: TGCGCCAGCAGCCACCCCGGGACTAGCGGGCAAGAGACCCAGTACTTC.

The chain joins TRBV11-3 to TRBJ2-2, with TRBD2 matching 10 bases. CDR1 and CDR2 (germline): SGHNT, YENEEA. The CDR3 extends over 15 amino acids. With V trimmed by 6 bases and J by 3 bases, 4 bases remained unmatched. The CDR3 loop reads CASSQTSGHTGELFF. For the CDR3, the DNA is TGTGCCAGCAGTCAGACTAGCGGGCACACCGGGGAGCTGTTTTTT.

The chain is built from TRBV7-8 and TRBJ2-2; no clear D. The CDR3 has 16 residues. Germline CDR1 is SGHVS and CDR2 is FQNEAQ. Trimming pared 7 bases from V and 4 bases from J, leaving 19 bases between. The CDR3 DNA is TGTGCCAGCAAGGTCCTAGGTGGTTTGGGCACCGGGGAGCTGTTTTTT. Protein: CASKVLGGLGTGELFF.

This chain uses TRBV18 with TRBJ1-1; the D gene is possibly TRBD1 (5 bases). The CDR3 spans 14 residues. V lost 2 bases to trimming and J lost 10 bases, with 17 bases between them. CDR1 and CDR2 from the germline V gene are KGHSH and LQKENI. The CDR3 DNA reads TGTGCCAGCTCACCAGTTAGACAGTCCGCGGCAGCTTTCTTT. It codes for CASSPVRQSAAAFF.

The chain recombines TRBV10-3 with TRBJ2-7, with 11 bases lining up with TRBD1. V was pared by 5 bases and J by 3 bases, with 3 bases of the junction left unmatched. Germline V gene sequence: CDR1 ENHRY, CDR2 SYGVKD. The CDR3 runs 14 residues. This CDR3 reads CAISSGQGVYEQYF. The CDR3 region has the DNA TGTGCCATCAGTTCGGGACAGGGGGTCTACGAGCAGTACTTC.

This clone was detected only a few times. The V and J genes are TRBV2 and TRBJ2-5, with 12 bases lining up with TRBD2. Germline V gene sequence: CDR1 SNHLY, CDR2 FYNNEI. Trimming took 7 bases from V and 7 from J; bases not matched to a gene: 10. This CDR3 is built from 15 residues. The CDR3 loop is CASKWLAGGPGTQYF. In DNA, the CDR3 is TGTGCCAGCAAGTGGCTAGCGGGGGGGCCGGGGACCCAGTACTTC.

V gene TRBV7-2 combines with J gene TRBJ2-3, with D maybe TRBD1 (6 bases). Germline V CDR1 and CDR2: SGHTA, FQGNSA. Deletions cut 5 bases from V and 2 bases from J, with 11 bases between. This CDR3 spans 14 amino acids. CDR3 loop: CASSQGRNTDTQYF. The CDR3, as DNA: TGTGCCAGCAGCCAGGGGCGGAACACAGATACGCAGTATTTT.

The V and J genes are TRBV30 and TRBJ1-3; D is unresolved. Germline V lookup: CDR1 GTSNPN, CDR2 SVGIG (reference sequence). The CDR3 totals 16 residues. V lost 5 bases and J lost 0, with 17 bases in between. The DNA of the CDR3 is TGTGCCTGGGATCAACGGATGGGGAGCTCTGGAAACACCATATATTTT. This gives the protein CAWDQRMGSSGNTIYF.

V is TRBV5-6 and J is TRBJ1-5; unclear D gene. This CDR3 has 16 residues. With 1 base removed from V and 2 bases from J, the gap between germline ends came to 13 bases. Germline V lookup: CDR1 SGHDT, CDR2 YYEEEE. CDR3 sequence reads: CASSLYVLGGNQPQHF. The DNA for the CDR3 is TGTGCCAGCAGCTTGTATGTTCTCGGGGGCAATCAGCCCCAGCATTTT.

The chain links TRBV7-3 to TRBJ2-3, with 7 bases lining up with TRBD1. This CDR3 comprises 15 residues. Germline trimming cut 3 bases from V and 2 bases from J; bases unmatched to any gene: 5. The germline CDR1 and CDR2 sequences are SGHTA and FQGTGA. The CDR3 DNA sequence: TGTGCCAGCAGCTTCCGGACAGGAAACACAGATACGCAGTATTTT. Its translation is CASSFRTGNTDTQYF. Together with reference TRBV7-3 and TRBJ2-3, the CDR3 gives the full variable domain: GAGVSQTPSNKVTEKGKYVELRCDPISGHTALYWYRQSLGQGPEFLIYFQGTGAADDSGLPNDRFFAVRPEGSVSTLKIQRTERGDSAVYLCASSFRTGNTDTQYFGPGTRLTVL.

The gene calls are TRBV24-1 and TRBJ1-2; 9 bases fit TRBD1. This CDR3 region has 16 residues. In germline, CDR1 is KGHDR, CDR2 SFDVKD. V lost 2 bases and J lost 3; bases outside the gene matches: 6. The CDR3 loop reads CATSDYSRTGDYGYTF. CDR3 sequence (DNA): TGTGCCACCAGTGATTATTCTAGGACAGGGGACTATGGCTACACCTTC.

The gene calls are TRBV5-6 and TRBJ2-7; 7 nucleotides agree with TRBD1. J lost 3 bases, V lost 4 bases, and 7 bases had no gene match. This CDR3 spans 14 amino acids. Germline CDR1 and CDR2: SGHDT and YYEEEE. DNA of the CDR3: TGTGCCAGCAGCCTATCGGGACAGAGCTACGAGCAGTACTTC. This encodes CASSLSGQSYEQYF. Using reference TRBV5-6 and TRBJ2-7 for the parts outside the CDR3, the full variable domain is DAGVTQSPTHLIKTRGQQVTLRCSPKSGHDTVSWYQQALGQGPQFIFQYYEEEERQRGNFPDRFSGHQFPNYSSELNVNALLLGDSALYLCASSLSGQSYEQYFGPGTRLTVT.

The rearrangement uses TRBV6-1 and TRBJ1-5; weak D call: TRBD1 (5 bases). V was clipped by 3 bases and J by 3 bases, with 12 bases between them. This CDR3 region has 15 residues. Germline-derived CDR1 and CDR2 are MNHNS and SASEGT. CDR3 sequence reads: CASSEEGVYNQPQHF. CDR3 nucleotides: TGTGCCAGCAGTGAGGAAGGGGTCTACAATCAGCCCCAGCATTTT.

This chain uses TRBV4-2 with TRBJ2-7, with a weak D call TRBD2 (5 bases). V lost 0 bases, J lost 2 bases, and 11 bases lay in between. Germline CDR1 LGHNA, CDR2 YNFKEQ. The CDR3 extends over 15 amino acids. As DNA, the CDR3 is TGTGCCAGCAGCCAAGAGGGGAGCGGTCCCTACGAGCAGTACTTC. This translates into CASSQEGSGPYEQYF.

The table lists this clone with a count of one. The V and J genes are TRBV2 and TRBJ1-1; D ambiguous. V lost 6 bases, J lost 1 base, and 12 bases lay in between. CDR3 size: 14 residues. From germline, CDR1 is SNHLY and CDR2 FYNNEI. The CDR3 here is CASRVGIQNTEAFF. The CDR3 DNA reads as TGTGCCAGCAGGGTCGGGATACAGAACACTGAAGCTTTCTTT.

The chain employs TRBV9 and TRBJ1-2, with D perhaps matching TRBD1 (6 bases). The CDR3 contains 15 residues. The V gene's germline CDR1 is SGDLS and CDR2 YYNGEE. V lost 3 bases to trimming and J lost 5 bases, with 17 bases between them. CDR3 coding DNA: TGTGCCAGCAGCGCCCGGGACACTGTGAGGTATGGCTACACCTTC. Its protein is CASSARDTVRYGYTF.

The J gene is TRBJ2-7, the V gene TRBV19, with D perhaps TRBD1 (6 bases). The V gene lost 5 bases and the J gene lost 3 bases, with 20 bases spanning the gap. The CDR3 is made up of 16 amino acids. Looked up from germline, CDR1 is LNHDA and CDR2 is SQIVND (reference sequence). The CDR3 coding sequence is TGTGCCAGTAGTGGGCCCATCAGGGGACCGATCTACGAGCAGTACTTC. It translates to CASSGPIRGPIYEQYF.